One sample yielded the 18 T cell receptor beta chains listed below, sequenced in a study of Ad26.COV2.S vaccination and SARS-CoV-2 variants. As for treatment: roughly 20 received Ad26.COV2.S at low or high dose, single or two shots; roughly five received placebo; per-sample allocation not given. Day 63 after the first vaccine or placebo injection was the time point for sampling. Libraries were prepared by immunoSEQ multiplex PCR; TCRdb keeps only in-frame clonotypes and omits some of them. The table shows about 320,000 clones, with around four fifths occurring only once. This specimen consisted of peripheral blood, obtained in a trial of Ad26.COV2.S vaccine versus placebo. The receptors were gathered from a person between 18 and 65 years old who received the Ad26.COV2.S COVID-19 vaccine or a placebo.

This chain uses TRBV3-1 (or the pseudogene TRBV3-2) with TRBJ1-4; unclear D gene. V dropped 0 bases and J dropped 5 bases, with 13 bases sitting between them. Germline CDR1 LGHDT, CDR2 YNNKEL (reference sequence). The CDR3 totals 16 residues. The CDR3 here is CASSQDGRPYNEKLFF. DNA for the CDR3: TGTGCCAGCAGCCAAGATGGTAGGCCTTACAATGAAAAACTGTTTTTT.

V and J are TRBV7-8 and TRBJ1-6; D call uncertain. V shed 0 bases and J shed 7 bases, with 7 bases lying between them. The CDR3 consists of 14 residues. The germline V gene encodes CDR1 SGHVS and CDR2 FQNEAQ. This CDR3 is CASSLAGRNSPLHF. The CDR3, as DNA: TGTGCCAGCAGCTTAGCAGGGAGGAATTCACCCCTCCACTTT.

This chain connects TRBV3-1 (or the pseudogene TRBV3-2) to TRBJ2-5; D is unclear. This CDR3 has 14 amino acids. V lost 2 bases and J 5 bases, leaving 12 bases between the germline ends. The germline CDR1 and CDR2 sequences are LGHDT and YNNKEL (reference sequence). The CDR3 DNA follows: TGTGCCAGCAGCCAAAATTCAGTCCGGGAGACCCAGTACTTC. It specifies CASSQNSVRETQYF.

J is TRBJ2-7 and V is TRBV9; 10 positions agree with TRBD1. Germline V gene data show CDR1 as SGDLS and CDR2 as YYNGEE. CDR3 length: 15 amino acids. Trimming took 0 bases from V and 4 from J; bases not matched to a gene: 4. In DNA form, the CDR3 reads TGTGCCAGCAGCGTAGCCGGGACAGGGGTTTACGAGCAGTACTTC. The encoded protein is CASSVAGTGVYEQYF.

This chain connects TRBV5-5 to TRBJ2-5; a possible D gene is TRBD2 (5 bases). Germline CDR1 SGHKS, CDR2 YYEKEE (reference sequence). CDR3 length equals 15 residues. V lost 2 bases to trimming and J lost 4 bases, with 15 bases between them. CDR3: CASSFSPGSGETQYF. CDR3 DNA: TGTGCCAGCAGCTTCTCACCGGGGTCAGGAGAGACCCAGTACTTC.

The V call is TRBV2, the J call TRBJ1-2; 8 nucleotides align to TRBD1. The junction had 15 bases not matched to a gene; V was cut back by 6 bases and J by 0 bases. The CDR3 loop spans 18 amino acids. Germline loops: CDR1 SNHLY, CDR2 FYNNEI. In DNA, the CDR3 is TGTGCCAGCAGACCGACCTCCGGGACAGGTCGTTCTAACTATGGCTACACCTTC. Protein: CASRPTSGTGRSNYGYTF.

The chain links TRBV14 to TRBJ1-1; D is uncertain. This CDR3 spans 13 amino acids. The V and J ends lost 1 base and 0 bases respectively, with 3 bases between them. Germline CDR1 and CDR2: SGHDN and FVKESK. The DNA of the CDR3 is TGTGCCAGCAGCCAAGGGATGAACACTGAAGCTTTCTTT. It is translated as CASSQGMNTEAFF.

The chain is built from TRBV15 and TRBJ1-2; 7 bases align to TRBD1. Trimming at V came to 0 bases and at J to 6 bases, leaving 10 bases not matched to a gene. The V gene's germline CDR1 is LNHNV and CDR2 YYDKDF (reference sequence). This CDR3 comprises 16 residues. The CDR3: CATSREPLTGTDGYTF. The CDR3 DNA sequence: TGTGCCACCAGCAGAGAACCTTTGACAGGGACTGATGGCTACACCTTC.

A note on this clone: Possible read error: a much larger clone is one base away. V usage is TRBV11-2 and J usage is TRBJ1-1; D gene uncertain. CDR1 SGHAT and CDR2 FQNNGV come from the germline V gene. This CDR3 contains 13 residues. V was clipped by 4 bases and J by 0 bases, with 6 bases between them. For the CDR3, the DNA is TGTGCCAGCAGCTATGAGGTGAACACTGAAGCTTTCTTT. It codes for CASSYEVNTEAFF.

This clone was detected only once. The V and J genes are TRBV29-1 and TRBJ1-1; weak D call: TRBD1 (5 bases). This CDR3 has 13 amino acids. V was clipped by 0 bases and J by 4 bases, with 9 bases between them. Germline V gene lookup returns CDR1 SQVTM and CDR2 ANQGSEA. The chain's CDR3 is CSVEDLGGTEAFF. The CDR3 coding sequence is TGCAGCGTTGAAGATTTGGGGGGCACTGAAGCTTTCTTT.

The chain employs TRBV28 and TRBJ1-1, with D hard to call. The V gene's germline CDR1 is MDHEN and CDR2 SYDVKM. The CDR3 contains 12 residues. V lost 5 bases and J 7 bases, leaving 11 bases between the germline ends. CDR3 residues: CASSPPFIEAFF. The CDR3 region has the DNA TGTGCCAGCAGTCCCCCGTTTATTGAAGCTTTCTTT. The whole variable domain, filled in from reference TRBV28 and TRBJ1-1, reads DVKVTQSSRYLVKRTGEKVFLECVQDMDHENMFWYRQDPGLGLRLIYFSYDVKMKEKGDIPEGYSVSREKKERFSLILESASTNQTSMYLCASSPPFIEAFFGQGTRLTVV.

This clone has just a few counts. The chain has TRBV5-6 and TRBJ1-2, with D tentatively TRBD1 (5 bases). The germline CDR1 and CDR2 sequences are SGHDT and YYEEEE. The CDR3 spans 17 residues. Trimming cost V 4 bases and J 4 bases, with 23 bases left between them. The CDR3 reads CASSLGTESPYGYGYTF. In DNA form, the CDR3 reads TGTGCCAGCAGCCTCGGGACGGAGTCCCCCTATGGCTATGGCTACACCTTC. Together with reference TRBV5-6 and TRBJ1-2, the CDR3 gives the full variable domain: DAGVTQSPTHLIKTRGQQVTLRCSPKSGHDTVSWYQQALGQGPQFIFQYYEEEERQRGNFPDRFSGHQFPNYSSELNVNALLLGDSALYLCASSLGTESPYGYGYTFGSGTRLTVV.

This clone came up a few times. CDR3 amino acids: CASSQEQVGNTEAFF. As DNA, the CDR3 is TGTGCCAGCAGCCAAGAACAGGTTGGGAACACTGAAGCTTTCTTT. The chain has TRBV4-2 and TRBJ1-1; possibly TRBD1 for D (5 bases). This CDR3 has 15 amino acids. Trimming removed 0 bases at V and 1 base at J, with 9 bases between. Germline V CDR1 and CDR2: LGHNA, YNFKEQ.

The chain links TRBV7-9 to TRBJ1-1; D perhaps matches TRBD1 (6 bases). CDR3 size: 16 residues. The V end was cut by 0 bases, the J end by 0 bases, with 11 bases between. CDR1 is SEHNR, CDR2 FQNEAQ, per germline (reference sequence). Here the CDR3 DNA reads TGTGCCAGCAGCTTAGCCCTGGGGGCCATGAACACTGAAGCTTTCTTT. Translation gives CASSLALGAMNTEAFF. Together with reference TRBV7-9 and TRBJ1-1, the CDR3 gives the full variable domain: DTGVSQNPRHKITKRGQNVTFRCDPISEHNRLYWYRQTLGQGPEFLTYFQNEAQLEKSRLLSDRFSAERPKGSFSTLEIQRTEQGDSAMYLCASSLALGAMNTEAFFGQGTRLTVV.

The chain recombines TRBV18 with TRBJ2-7; 9 bases are shared with TRBD1. Germline CDR1 reads KGHSH; CDR2 reads LQKENI. The length of the CDR3 is 16 residues. V lost 2 bases to trimming and J lost 7 bases; unmatched junction nucleotides: 12. CDR3 region: CASSPGDRAKDREQYF. CDR3 sequence (DNA): TGTGCCAGCTCACCAGGGGACAGGGCTAAGGACCGGGAGCAGTACTTC. Drawing the rest from reference TRBV18 and TRBJ2-7, the complete variable domain is NAGVMQNPRHLVRRRGQEARLRCSPMKGHSHVYWYRQLPEEGLKFMVYLQKENIIDESGMPKERFSAEFPKEGPSILRIQQVVRGDSAAYFCASSPGDRAKDREQYFGPGTRLTVT.

The rearrangement uses TRBV10-3 and TRBJ1-4; D is undetermined. Deletions cut 4 bases from V and 4 bases from J, with 13 bases between. There are 15 residues in the CDR3. Germline values: CDR1 ENHRY, CDR2 SYGVKD. The CDR3 region has the DNA TGTGCCATCAGTGCCTCGGGAGGATTTAATGAAAAACTGTTTTTT. Its protein is CAISASGGFNEKLFF.

The chain recombines TRBV18 with TRBJ1-5; a weak D match, TRBD1 (5 bases). V was cut by 6 bases and J by 4 bases, with 16 bases left in between. Germline V gives CDR1 KGHSH, CDR2 LQKENI. The CDR3 runs 15 residues. The CDR3 DNA follows: TGTGCCAGCTCCCCTATGGGGGGTGATAATCAGCCCCAGCATTTT. Protein product: CASSPMGGDNQPQHF.

The chain couples TRBV2 to TRBJ1-3; D perhaps matches TRBD1 (5 bases). From germline, CDR1 is SNHLY and CDR2 FYNNEI. Between the trimmed V and J ends, which lost 7 bases and 0 bases, there was a span of 16 bases. CDR3 length: 16 amino acids. CDR3 bases: TGTGCCAGCACCCCCCGCTGGGGGGGCTCTGGAAACACCATATATTTT. Protein sequence: CASTPRWGGSGNTIYF.